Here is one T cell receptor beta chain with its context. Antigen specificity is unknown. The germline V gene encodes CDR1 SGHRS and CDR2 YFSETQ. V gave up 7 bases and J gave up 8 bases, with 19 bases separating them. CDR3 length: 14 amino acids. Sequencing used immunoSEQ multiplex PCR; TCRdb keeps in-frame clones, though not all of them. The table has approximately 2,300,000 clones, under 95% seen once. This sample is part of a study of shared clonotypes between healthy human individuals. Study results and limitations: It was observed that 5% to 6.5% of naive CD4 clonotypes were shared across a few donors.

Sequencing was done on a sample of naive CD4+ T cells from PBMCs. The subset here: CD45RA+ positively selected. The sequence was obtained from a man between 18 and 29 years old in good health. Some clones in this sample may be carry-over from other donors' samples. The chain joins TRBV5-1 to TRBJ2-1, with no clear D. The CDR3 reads CASALRVNSHEQFF. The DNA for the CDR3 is TGCGCCAGCGCCCTAAGGGTGAATAGCCATGAGCAGTTCTTC.